Sequencing of this T cell receptor (beta chain) was carried out in a study of T-cell memory formation after mild COVID-19 (dated by TCRdb to about 2021). Concerning the study at large: TCR sequence clusters from the two donors were found to be largely donor specific. Longitudinal TCRalpha and TCRbeta repertoire sequencing tracked T-cell clones expanding and contracting after mild COVID-19 in a couple of donors. Two young, previously healthy adult volunteers made up the cohort, one male and one female.

Worth noting for this clonotype: Its antigen is still unknown. Per-base qualities were not stored, and no clone one base away is much larger.

The reads were generated on an Illumina NovaSeq 6000. TCRalpha and TCRbeta cDNA libraries were constructed by 5'RACE with constant-segment primers, with sample barcodes and unique molecular identifiers being introduced. Trizol reagent was used to extract RNA from every sample. Libraries were amplified in two PCR steps, with a second sample barcode and Illumina TruSeq adapters added in the second step. Sequencing of the libraries was done on an Illumina NovaSeq, producing 2 x 150 bp paired-end reads. The paper's data handling went like this. Demultiplexing of reads and collapsing into UMI-guided consensus sequences were performed with migec v1.2.7. Using mixcr v2.1.11, UMI consensuses were aligned to TRA and TRB V and J templates and then assembled into clonotypes. A clonotype was counted as expanded or contracted only when both edgeR and NoisET called the clonotype significant, with the noise models trained on biological replicates. For edgeR calls, the cutoffs were a false discovery rate-adjusted p below 0.01 and a log2 fold-change threshold of 1. As an exploratory analysis of dynamics, PCA with hierarchical clustering was applied to max-normalized trajectories of the 1000 most abundant clonotypes. The CD4 or CD8 phenotype of responding clones was assigned using the separately sequenced CD4+ and CD8+ repertoires. The public sequencing data were trimmed at Q25 with fastp and processed into clonotypes with MiXCR by TCRdb, which kept only in-frame beta chains. All rows with the same CDR3 protein become a single entry with the most common DNA and genes. In this record, the V and J calls reflect TCRdb's handling and not the investigators' own analysis. Counted in this sample were 350,000 to 450,000 distinct CDR3 sequences; approximately 25% of them appeared once. Together, the top ten hold roughly 8.9% of the sample.

What the authors observed across the whole study: SARS-CoV-2 specificity was not confirmed for the second-wave clones peaking on day 37. The detection of some responding clones in pre-infection memory suggests that pre-existing cross-reactive memory T cells joined the SARS-CoV-2 response. Clones that contracted from day 15 to 85 showed balanced CD4/CD8 phenotypes, whereas a second wave of clones that expanded from day 15 to 37 leaned towards CD4+. Contracting CD4+ clones were located mainly in the CM and EM memory subsets, whereas CD8+ clones were found to be enriched in EMRA. Only a couple of mild cases were covered by the study, and larger cohorts that include severe cases with pre-infection samples were considered necessary.

Trimming removed 5 bases from V and 5 bases from J, leaving 12 bases between the germline ends. Including the terminal cysteine and phenylalanine, the CDR3 comprises 13 residues. Only CDR3 DNA remains: 39 bases, in frame from the first base. In the germline V gene (reference sequence), CDR1 corresponds to LNHDA and CDR2 to SQIVND. PBMCs were isolated by Ficoll-Paque density gradient centrifugation. This sequence uses TRBV19 and TRBJ2-5; the D gene is perhaps TRBD1, on 5 matching bases. The TCR sequence derives from an adult woman who had mild COVID-19 (a few samples of this study predate the infection). The sample titles of this study are shuffled in the database, so cell type and time point are left out; the donor was told from shared clones. The sequencing input was PBMCs or a T cell subset sorted from them (not recorded which). The DNA sequence reads TGTGCCAGTAGTGGGGCCTATGGGGAGACCCAGTACTTC. Translated, this is CASSGAYGETQYF.